Listed below are T cell receptor beta chains from one sample, sequenced in a study of cytomegalovirus exposure and HLA in healthy donors. Sequencing used immunoSEQ multiplex PCR; TCRdb keeps in-frame clones, though not all of them. Of 50,000 to 70,000 clones detected, about 83% appear once; the ten largest clones hold 1.6%. The sequenced material came from PBMCs. The origin of the receptors is a human donor in good health. The CDR3 runs from the conserved cysteine through the conserved F or W. The D gene is left open where the match is weak. Rows may omit the clone size; those that give it use once, few, many or a size class.

d_call: NA
j_call: TRBJ1-1
clone_size: few
v_call: TRBV10-3
cdr3_nt: TGTGCCATCAGTGAAGGGGGGAACACTGAAGCTTTCTTT
cdr3_aa: CAISEGGNTEAFF

d_call: NA
j_call: TRBJ1-2
clone_size: once
v_call: TRBV7-2
cdr3_nt: TGTGCCAGCAGCTTACAAGCCCAAGGCTACACCTTC
cdr3_aa: CASSLQAQGYTF

d_call: TRBD1
j_call: TRBJ2-7
clone_size: NA
v_call: TRBV7-6
cdr3_nt: TGTGCCAGCAGCTTATCCGGGACAGGGGACGAGCAGTACTTC
cdr3_aa: CASSLSGTGDEQYF

d_call: NA
j_call: TRBJ1-1
clone_size: NA
v_call: TRBV7-9
cdr3_nt: TGTTCCAGCAGCGTTATGAACACTGAAGCTTTCTTT
cdr3_aa: CSSSVMNTEAFF

d_call: NA
j_call: TRBJ2-6
clone_size: NA
v_call: TRBV7-2
cdr3_nt: TGTGCCAGTGAGAGCGGAGCTGGGGCCAACGTCCTGACTTTC
cdr3_aa: CASESGAGANVLTF

d_call: NA
j_call: TRBJ2-5
clone_size: once
v_call: TRBV15
cdr3_nt: TGTGCCACCAGCAGAGATCTGACCGGGAGAGGGGAGACCCAGTACTTC
cdr3_aa: CATSRDLTGRGETQYF

d_call: NA
j_call: TRBJ1-2
clone_size: NA
v_call: TRBV5-5
cdr3_nt: TGTGCCAGCAGCTTGGAGAGCTATGGCTACACCTTC
cdr3_aa: CASSLESYGYTF

d_call: NA
j_call: TRBJ2-6
clone_size: NA
v_call: TRBV2
cdr3_nt: TGTGCCAGCAGTGAAGGGCAGGGCCAAGGCTCTGGGGCCAACGTCCTGACTTTC
cdr3_aa: CASSEGQGQGSGANVLTF

d_call: NA
j_call: TRBJ2-2
clone_size: NA
v_call: TRBV4-3
cdr3_nt: TGCGCCAGCAGCCAAGAGAGGGTCACCGGGGAGCTGTTTTTT
cdr3_aa: CASSQERVTGELFF

d_call: TRBD1
j_call: TRBJ2-7
clone_size: NA
v_call: TRBV19
cdr3_nt: TGTGCCAGTAGTAGACCGGGACAGGGGACAGAGGAGCAGTACTTC
cdr3_aa: CASSRPGQGTEEQYF

d_call: TRBD1
j_call: TRBJ2-7
clone_size: NA
v_call: TRBV5-4
cdr3_nt: TGTGCCAGCAGCTCCGGACAGGGGGCCTGGTACGAGCAGTACTTC
cdr3_aa: CASSSGQGAWYEQYF

d_call: TRBD1
j_call: TRBJ2-7
clone_size: NA
v_call: TRBV6-5
cdr3_nt: TGTGCCAGCAGTCACAGGGGGAGTGAGCAGTACTTC
cdr3_aa: CASSHRGSEQYF

d_call: NA
j_call: TRBJ1-6
clone_size: NA
v_call: TRBV2
cdr3_nt: TGTGCCAGCAGTTACAGGGCGAGCTCCTATAATTCACCCCTCCACTTT
cdr3_aa: CASSYRASSYNSPLHF

d_call: NA
j_call: TRBJ2-6
clone_size: NA
v_call: TRBV5-5
cdr3_nt: TGTGCCAGCAGCCCGGAGGGGTTGGGGGCCAACGTCCTGACTTTC
cdr3_aa: CASSPEGLGANVLTF

d_call: NA
j_call: TRBJ2-5
clone_size: once
v_call: TRBV6-5
cdr3_nt: TGTGCCAGCAGTTATAAGAGGGGGCAAGAGACCCAGTACTTC
cdr3_aa: CASSYKRGQETQYF

d_call: NA
j_call: TRBJ1-5
clone_size: once
v_call: TRBV6-1
cdr3_nt: TGTGCCAGCAGTGAACCAGGGTCGGGTAGCAATCAGCCCCAGCATTTT
cdr3_aa: CASSEPGSGSNQPQHF

d_call: NA
j_call: TRBJ2-3
clone_size: NA
v_call: TRBV21-1
cdr3_nt: TGTGCCAGCGGACAGAGAAGCACAGATACGCAGTATTTT
cdr3_aa: CASGQRSTDTQYF

d_call: NA
j_call: TRBJ1-2
clone_size: NA
v_call: TRBV28
cdr3_nt: TGTGCCAGCAGTTTCGCAGACTATGGCTACACCTTC
cdr3_aa: CASSFADYGYTF

d_call: NA
j_call: TRBJ2-7
clone_size: once
v_call: TRBV5-1
cdr3_nt: TGCGCCAGCAGCTTGGGGTTTTCGGGGATCCACGAGCAGTACTTC
cdr3_aa: CASSLGFSGIHEQYF

d_call: NA
j_call: TRBJ2-2
clone_size: NA
v_call: TRBV7-7
cdr3_nt: TGTGCTAGCAGCCTCAGGTTGCCCGGGGAGCTGTTTTTT
cdr3_aa: CASSLRLPGELFF

d_call: NA
j_call: TRBJ2-2
clone_size: NA
v_call: TRBV7-7
cdr3_nt: TGTGCTAGCAGCTTATCGACAGTTACCGGGGAGCTGTTTTTT
cdr3_aa: CASSLSTVTGELFF

d_call: TRBD1
j_call: TRBJ2-7
clone_size: NA
v_call: TRBV7-8
cdr3_nt: TGTGCCAGCAGCTTGCGACAGGGGCCCTACGAGCAGTACTTC
cdr3_aa: CASSLRQGPYEQYF

d_call: NA
j_call: TRBJ1-1
clone_size: once
v_call: TRBV5-1
cdr3_nt: TGCGCCAGCAGCTTGACCGGAGAGTCCGTGGGAGCTTTCTTT
cdr3_aa: CASSLTGESVGAFF

d_call: TRBD2
j_call: TRBJ2-1
clone_size: few
v_call: TRBV4-1
cdr3_nt: TGCGCCAGCAGCCAAGTGCTAGTTCCGGGGGGAGGGCCCGATGAGCAGTTCTTC
cdr3_aa: CASSQVLVPGGGPDEQFF

d_call: TRBD2
j_call: TRBJ2-1
clone_size: NA
v_call: TRBV28
cdr3_nt: TGTGCCAGCAGTTTCCCCTCTAGGAGCGGGGGAAATGAGCAGTTCTTC
cdr3_aa: CASSFPSRSGGNEQFF

d_call: NA
j_call: TRBJ1-2
clone_size: few
v_call: TRBV6-5
cdr3_nt: TGTGCCAGCAGTTACGAACCGACCGCAGCGTATGGCTACACCTTC
cdr3_aa: CASSYEPTAAYGYTF

d_call: NA
j_call: TRBJ1-1
clone_size: few
v_call: TRBV6-5
cdr3_nt: TGTGCCAGCAGCCCTAGACCCAGGGGCACTGAAGCTTTCTTT
cdr3_aa: CASSPRPRGTEAFF

d_call: NA
j_call: TRBJ1-1
clone_size: NA
v_call: TRBV6-4
cdr3_nt: TGTGCCAGCAGCGCAGGGTCGAACACTGAAGCTTTCTTT
cdr3_aa: CASSAGSNTEAFF

d_call: TRBD1
j_call: TRBJ1-2
clone_size: NA
v_call: TRBV19
cdr3_nt: TGTGCCAGTAGCAGGGACAGGGCCTATGGCTACACCTTC
cdr3_aa: CASSRDRAYGYTF

d_call: TRBD2
j_call: TRBJ2-1
clone_size: NA
v_call: TRBV7-3
cdr3_nt: TGTGCCAGCAGCTCGGGACTAGCGGGAGTACGGGATGAGCAGTTCTTC
cdr3_aa: CASSSGLAGVRDEQFF

d_call: TRBD2
j_call: TRBJ2-3
clone_size: few
v_call: TRBV7-9
cdr3_nt: TGTGCCAGCAGCTATACTAGCGGGGTGGATACGCAGTATTTT
cdr3_aa: CASSYTSGVDTQYF

d_call: NA
j_call: TRBJ1-5
clone_size: NA
v_call: TRBV13
cdr3_nt: TGTGCCAGCAGCCGAAGCCAGGATGTTGGTAGCAATCAGCCCCAGCATTTT
cdr3_aa: CASSRSQDVGSNQPQHF

d_call: TRBD2
j_call: TRBJ2-1
clone_size: NA
v_call: TRBV10-3
cdr3_nt: TGTGCCATCAGTGAGCAGACTAGCGGGAGGGCCCGGTACAATGAGCAGTTCTTC
cdr3_aa: CAISEQTSGRARYNEQFF

d_call: TRBD1
j_call: TRBJ2-7
clone_size: NA
v_call: TRBV9
cdr3_nt: TGTGCCAGCAGAATGTGGGGGTTAGACAGGGATGGAGACTACGAGCAGTACTTC
cdr3_aa: CASRMWGLDRDGDYEQYF

d_call: NA
j_call: TRBJ2-4
clone_size: NA
v_call: TRBV7-3
cdr3_nt: TGTGCCAGCAGCTTAAATCCTTCGAAAAACATTCAGTACTTC
cdr3_aa: CASSLNPSKNIQYF

d_call: NA
j_call: TRBJ2-5
clone_size: NA
v_call: TRBV6-1
cdr3_nt: TGTGCCAGCAGCGAACTGGAGACCCAGTACTTC
cdr3_aa: CASSELETQYF

d_call: NA
j_call: TRBJ1-1
clone_size: once
v_call: TRBV30
cdr3_nt: TGTGCCTGGAGTAGCCTAACGAACACTGAAGCTTTCTTT
cdr3_aa: CAWSSLTNTEAFF

d_call: NA
j_call: TRBJ1-5
clone_size: NA
v_call: TRBV5-1
cdr3_nt: TGCGCCAGCAGCTTAACGAGCAGGGGCAACCAGCCCCAGCATTTT
cdr3_aa: CASSLTSRGNQPQHF

d_call: NA
j_call: TRBJ1-1
clone_size: few
v_call: TRBV2
cdr3_nt: TGTGCCAGCACCACAGGGAATTGGGGCACTGAAGCTTTCTTT
cdr3_aa: CASTTGNWGTEAFF

d_call: TRBD2
j_call: TRBJ2-2
clone_size: NA
v_call: TRBV6-5
cdr3_nt: TGTGCCAGCAGTCGATCTAGCGGGGAAACCGGGGAGCTGTTTTTT
cdr3_aa: CASSRSSGETGELFF

d_call: NA
j_call: TRBJ1-2
clone_size: NA
v_call: TRBV28
cdr3_nt: TGTGCCAGCAGTTTCTTTGGGCGACAGGCCTCTCAAGCTAACTATGGCTACACCTTC
cdr3_aa: CASSFFGRQASQANYGYTF

d_call: TRBD2
j_call: TRBJ2-2
clone_size: NA
v_call: TRBV5-4
cdr3_nt: TGTGCCAGCAGCCCCCTGGGCGGGAGCGGAACCGGGGAGCTGTTTTTT
cdr3_aa: CASSPLGGSGTGELFF

d_call: TRBD1
j_call: TRBJ1-6
clone_size: NA
v_call: TRBV10-3
cdr3_nt: TGTGCCATCAGATCAGGGGGCCTGAATTCACCCCTCCACTTT
cdr3_aa: CAIRSGGLNSPLHF

d_call: NA
j_call: TRBJ2-1
clone_size: NA
v_call: TRBV28
cdr3_nt: TGTGCCAGCAGTTTAAATTCCCTGGGCGGGTCGGAGCAGTTCTTC
cdr3_aa: CASSLNSLGGSEQFF

d_call: NA
j_call: TRBJ2-5
clone_size: NA
v_call: TRBV6-1
cdr3_nt: TGTGCCAGCAGTGAAGCAGGGGGACGGCGGAGAGAGGCCCAGTACTTC
cdr3_aa: CASSEAGGRRREAQYF

d_call: TRBD1
j_call: TRBJ1-2
clone_size: few
v_call: TRBV5-6
cdr3_nt: TGTGCCAGCAGCTCGTATCTCCGGGACAGGGATGGCTACACCTTC
cdr3_aa: CASSSYLRDRDGYTF

d_call: NA
j_call: TRBJ1-6
clone_size: NA
v_call: TRBV19
cdr3_nt: TGTGCCAGTAGTATAGGTCGGGATTCACCCCTCCACTTT
cdr3_aa: CASSIGRDSPLHF

d_call: NA
j_call: TRBJ1-1
clone_size: NA
v_call: TRBV7-9
cdr3_nt: TGTGCCAGCAGCCTGGGGGGGGCTGTCGCTGAAGCTTTCTTT
cdr3_aa: CASSLGGAVAEAFF

d_call: NA
j_call: TRBJ1-6
clone_size: NA
v_call: TRBV9
cdr3_nt: TGTGCCAGCAGCGTAGGCGCGAGCTCCTATAATTCACCCCTCCACTTT
cdr3_aa: CASSVGASSYNSPLHF

d_call: TRBD1
j_call: TRBJ2-4
clone_size: NA
v_call: TRBV19
cdr3_nt: TGTGCCAGTACGCCCAGACAGGGATGGATCCAAAACATTCAGTACTTC
cdr3_aa: CASTPRQGWIQNIQYF

d_call: TRBD1
j_call: TRBJ1-2
clone_size: NA
v_call: TRBV7-3
cdr3_nt: TGTGCCAGCAGCCTCCTGGACAGGGTAGGGGTGGAGGGCTACACCTTC
cdr3_aa: CASSLLDRVGVEGYTF

d_call: TRBD2
j_call: TRBJ2-3
clone_size: NA
v_call: TRBV7-2
cdr3_nt: TGTGCCAGCAGCCCGCGCTGGCTAGCGGGGAGCACAGATACGCAGTATTTT
cdr3_aa: CASSPRWLAGSTDTQYF